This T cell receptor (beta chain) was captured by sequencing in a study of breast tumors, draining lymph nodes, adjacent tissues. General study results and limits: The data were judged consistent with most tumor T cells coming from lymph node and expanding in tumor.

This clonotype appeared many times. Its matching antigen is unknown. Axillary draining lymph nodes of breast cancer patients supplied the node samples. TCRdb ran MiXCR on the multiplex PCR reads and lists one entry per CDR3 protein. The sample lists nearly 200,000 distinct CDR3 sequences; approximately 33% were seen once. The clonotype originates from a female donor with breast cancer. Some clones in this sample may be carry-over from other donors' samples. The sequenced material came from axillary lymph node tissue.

The CDR3 reads CASSLSQGADGQFF. In DNA, the CDR3 is TGCGCCAGCAGCTTGTCCCAGGGGGCAGACGGGCAGTTCTTC. The rearrangement joins TRBV5-1 to TRBJ2-1, with 8 bases lining up with TRBD1. The V gene end was trimmed by 1 base and the J gene end by 12 bases; junction bases not matched to a gene: 9. CDR1 SGHRS and CDR2 YFSETQ come from the germline V gene. The CDR3 consists of 14 residues. Using reference TRBV5-1 and TRBJ2-1 for the parts outside the CDR3, the full variable domain is KAGVTQTPRYLIKTRGQQVTLSCSPISGHRSVSWYQQTPGQGLQFLFEYFSETQRNKGNFPGRFSGRQFSNSRSEMNVSTLELGDSALYLCASSLSQGADGQFFGPGTRLTVL.